The entry below describes one TCR beta chain. Antigen: not known. CDR1 SGHRS and CDR2 YFSETQ come from the germline V gene. V was clipped by 2 bases and J by 2 bases, with 11 bases between them. The CDR3 is 14 amino acids. These data belong to a study of PD-L1 blockade in urothelial cancer. Across the study: The number of prior chemotherapy regimens per patient was 0 to 3. Analyses used blood from 3 weeks (second dose) and 6 weeks after treatment start.

Points from the study as a whole: Lower than median blood TCR clonality before treatment predicted better survival.

The time point is: peripheral blood 6 weeks after treatment start. All patients carried locally advanced or metastatic urothelial carcinoma. Using immunoSEQ multiplex PCR, the repertoire was profiled, and TCRdb retains in-frame clones only, with some absent. The data hold roughly 30,000 clones, with 89% observed a single time. Sample: PBMCs, taken around atezolizumab (anti-PD-L1) treatment. The chain links TRBV5-1 to TRBJ2-7, with D possibly matching TRBD2 (5 bases). This sequence was found in a man of 80 years or more with urothelial cancer. CDR3 sequence (DNA): TGCGCCAGCAGCTTAAGCGGCATGGCCTACGAGCAGTACTTC. Translated: CASSLSGMAYEQYF.